The 8 T cell receptor beta chains below come from one sample, sequenced in a study of beta chain features in type 1 diabetes. What was sequenced were expressed TCRB transcripts, since all of the isolated RNA had been reverse transcribed. Clones were read by immunoSEQ multiplex PCR, and TCRdb kept only the in-frame ones, dropping some. The table shows a few hundred thousand clones, with approximately 10% occurring only once. The sample was central memory CD4+ T cells from blood. These receptors were collected from a man younger than 35 in good health.

The chain has TRBV7-2 and TRBJ2-1, with 14 nucleotides matching TRBD2. The CDR3 is made up of 16 amino acids. The germline CDR1 and CDR2 sequences are SGHTA and FQGNSA. V lost 6 bases to trimming and J lost 9 bases; unmatched junction nucleotides: 10. CDR3 region: CASSPRTSGGKSEQFF. Written as DNA, the CDR3 is TGTGCCAGCAGTCCCAGGACTAGCGGGGGGAAGAGTGAGCAGTTCTTC.

This clone was picked up many times. J is TRBJ2-1 and V is TRBV7-2; TRBD2 aligns across 7 bases. The CDR3 length is 14 residues. V lost 5 bases to trimming and J lost 8 bases; unmatched junction nucleotides: 9. Looked up from germline, CDR1 is SGHTA and CDR2 is FQGNSA. The CDR3 nucleotides are TGTGCCAGCAGCGCCTCTCGACTAGCCGATGAGCAGTTCTTC. Amino acid sequence: CASSASRLADEQFF.

The chain uses TRBV19 and TRBJ2-5; TRBD2 matches at 7 bases. V lost 5 bases, J lost 4 bases, and 7 bases stayed unmatched. The CDR3 sequence is 14 residues long. Germline V gene data show CDR1 as LNHDA and CDR2 as SQIVND (reference sequence). As DNA, the CDR3 is TGTGCCAGTAGTGGGACGGGAGGTGGAGAGACCCAGTACTTC. It codes for CASSGTGGGETQYF.

A few counts support this clone. The DNA of the CDR3 is TGTGCCAGCAGTGGGATTGGGGGCCCTGAAGAGACCCAGTACTTC. Protein sequence: CASSGIGGPEETQYF. The chain employs TRBV6-6 and TRBJ2-5; D possibly corresponds to TRBD1 (6 bases). The CDR3 extends over 15 amino acids. The germline gives CDR1 MNHNY, CDR2 SVGAGI (reference sequence). V was pared by 5 bases and J by 3 bases, with 16 bases between.

The V and J genes are TRBV9 and TRBJ2-1; 7 nucleotides align to TRBD2. The CDR3 extends over 16 amino acids. In germline, CDR1 is SGDLS, CDR2 YYNGEE. V dropped 0 bases and J dropped 8; count of bases not matched to a gene: 11. The CDR3 sequence: CASSVGAGASWDEQFF. The CDR3, as DNA: TGTGCCAGCAGCGTAGGGGCGGGAGCTAGTTGGGATGAGCAGTTCTTC.

This clone was picked up many times. The chain uses TRBV10-3 and TRBJ2-3; 8 bases are shared with TRBD2. Per germline, CDR1 ENHRY and CDR2 SYGVKD. The J segment lost 2 bases and the V segment lost 10 bases, leaving 14 bases of the junction unmatched. The length of the CDR3 is 16 residues. DNA for the CDR3: TGTGCCACGACCTATCTGGCGGGAGGAAACACAGATACGCAGTATTTT. Amino acid sequence: CATTYLAGGNTDTQYF.

The chain employs TRBV7-2 and TRBJ1-1, with D uncertain. CDR1 and CDR2 (germline): SGHTA, FQGNSA. This CDR3 spans 15 amino acids. V lost 1 base and J 2 bases, leaving 11 bases between the germline ends. Here the CDR3 reads CASSLGLLGNTEAFF. Written as DNA, the CDR3 is TGTGCCAGCAGCTTAGGCCTCCTGGGTAACACTGAAGCTTTCTTT. The complete variable domain, with remaining parts taken from reference TRBV7-2 and TRBJ1-1, reads GAGVSQSPSNKVTEKGKDVELRCDPISGHTALYWYRQSLGQGLEFLIYFQGNSAPDKSGLPSDRFSAERTGGSVSTLTIQRTQQEDSAVYLCASSLGLLGNTEAFFGQGTRLTVV.

The chain employs TRBV5-1 and TRBJ2-3, with TRBD1 identical over 9 bases. Germline V gives CDR1 SGHRS, CDR2 YFSETQ. V lost 4 bases to trimming and J lost 4 bases; unmatched junction nucleotides: 7. This CDR3 spans 15 amino acids. The CDR3 here is CASSLPGQGPDTQYF. The CDR3 nucleotides are TGCGCCAGCAGCCTTCCCGGACAGGGGCCAGATACGCAGTATTTT.